One T cell receptor (beta chain) is described in this entry. This specimen comes from a study of blood T cell repertoires in COVID-19. Looking at the study overall: Italy, Spain and the United States were the sources of the convalescent and acute COVID-19 samples. T cells, B-cell-depleted T cells, or PBMCs provided the cDNA or gDNA that served as material.

Generated by immunoSEQ multiplex PCR, the TCRdb table keeps only in-frame clones and is missing some. The sample records about 110,000 clones, roughly 90% being singletons. CDR3 length equals 15 residues. The V gene end was trimmed by 1 base and the J gene end by 3 bases; junction bases not matched to a gene: 5. Germline lookup yields CDR1 SGHRS and CDR2 YFSETQ. This receptor was obtained from a man in his forties or fifties with active or convalescent COVID-19. The rearrangement uses TRBV5-1 and TRBJ2-3; 7 bases fit TRBD1. The sequenced material came from peripheral blood. The chain's CDR3 is CASSLNRGATDTQYF. CDR3 DNA sequence: TGCGCCAGCAGCTTGAACAGGGGAGCGACAGATACGCAGTATTTT.